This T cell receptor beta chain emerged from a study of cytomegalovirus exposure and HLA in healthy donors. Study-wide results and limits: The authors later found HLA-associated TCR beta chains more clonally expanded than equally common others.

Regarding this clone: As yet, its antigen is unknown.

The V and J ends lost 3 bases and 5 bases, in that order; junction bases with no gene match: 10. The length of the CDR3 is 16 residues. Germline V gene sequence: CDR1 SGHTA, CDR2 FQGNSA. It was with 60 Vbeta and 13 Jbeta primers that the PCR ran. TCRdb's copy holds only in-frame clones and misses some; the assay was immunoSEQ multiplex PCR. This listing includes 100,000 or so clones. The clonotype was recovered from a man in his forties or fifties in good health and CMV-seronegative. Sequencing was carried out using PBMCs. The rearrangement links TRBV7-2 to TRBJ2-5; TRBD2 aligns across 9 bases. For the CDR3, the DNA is TGTGCCAGCAGCTTTCATAGCGGGGGACTGAGGGAGACCCAGTACTTC. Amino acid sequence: CASSFHSGGLRETQYF.